These 5 T cell receptor beta chains came from one sample sequenced in a study of CXCR3-negative and CXCR3-positive naive CD8 T cells. No antigens are known for them. Whole-study results and caveats: The study found more hydrophobic TRB CDR3s in CXCR3-positive naive cells than in CXCR3-negative naive cells.

Through 5' RACE with UMI labels, the TRB cDNA libraries were prepared. TCRdb reprocessed the 5' RACE reads and reports one entry per CDR3 protein, with no DNA. The table lists just under 65,000 distinct CDR3 sequences. Sequencing was done on a sample of naive CXCR3+ CD8+ T cells from blood. Sample subset: CD45RO-CCR7+CD27+CD95- naive CD8+ T cells expressing CXCR3 (TNR3+). The receptor set was obtained from a human donor in good health. Some clones in this sample may be carry-over from other donors' samples.

The gene calls are TRBV15 and TRBJ2-1. Germline assignment: CDR1 LNHNV and CDR2 YYDKDF (reference sequence). This CDR3 is built from 14 residues. The CDR3 sequence: CATSSSSSYNEQFF.

The chain links TRBV19 to TRBJ1-5. The CDR3 runs 17 residues. CDR1 LNHDA and CDR2 SQIVND come from the germline V gene (reference sequence). CDR3 in amino acids: CASSISTGGNGNQPQHF.

The genes are TRBV7-9 and TRBJ1-1. The CDR3 has 15 amino acids. Germline V gives CDR1 SEHNR, CDR2 FQNEAQ (reference sequence). The CDR3 spells CASSLGSGQNTEAFF.

The rearrangement joins TRBV7-8 to TRBJ2-1. CDR3 length equals 15 residues. CDR1 is SGHVS and CDR2 is FQNEAQ in the germline V gene. CDR3 in amino acids: CASRPEAFSYNEQFF.

The J gene is TRBJ2-3, the V gene TRBV12-3 or TRBV12-4; TCRdb returns TRBD2, unconfirmable since there is no DNA. The CDR3 has 15 amino acids. The CDR3 protein is CASRASGRVTDTQYF.